What follows is one T cell receptor beta chain and its context. The source of the sample is a study of blood T cell repertoires in COVID-19. With 6 bases clipped from V and 6 bases from J, the junction kept 3 bases outside the gene matches. The CDR3 consists of 13 residues. Data came from immunoSEQ multiplex PCR; TCRdb stores just in-frame clones and leaves some out. This table holds about 200,000 clones, roughly 84% found once. The gene calls are TRBV12-3 or TRBV12-4 and TRBJ1-4; TRBD1 matches at 8 bases. The sequenced sample was peripheral blood. This clonotype originated in a man between 45 and 60 years old with COVID-19, enrolled during active disease. In nucleotides, the CDR3 is TGTGCCAGCAGAGAACAGGGGGATGAAAAACTGTTTTTT. Its protein product is CASREQGDEKLFF.